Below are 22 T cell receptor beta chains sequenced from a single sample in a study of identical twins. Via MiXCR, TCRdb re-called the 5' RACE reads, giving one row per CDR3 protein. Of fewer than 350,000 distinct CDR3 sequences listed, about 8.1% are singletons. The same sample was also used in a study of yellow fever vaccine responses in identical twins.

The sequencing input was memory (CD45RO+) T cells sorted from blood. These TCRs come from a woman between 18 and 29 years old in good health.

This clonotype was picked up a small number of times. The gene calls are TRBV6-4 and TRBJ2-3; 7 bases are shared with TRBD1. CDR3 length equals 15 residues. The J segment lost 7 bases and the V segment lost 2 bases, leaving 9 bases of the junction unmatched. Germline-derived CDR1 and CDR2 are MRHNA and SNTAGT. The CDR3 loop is CASSDLEGALNTQYF. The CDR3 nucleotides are TGTGCCAGCAGTGACCTAGAGGGGGCCTTAAATACGCAGTATTTT.

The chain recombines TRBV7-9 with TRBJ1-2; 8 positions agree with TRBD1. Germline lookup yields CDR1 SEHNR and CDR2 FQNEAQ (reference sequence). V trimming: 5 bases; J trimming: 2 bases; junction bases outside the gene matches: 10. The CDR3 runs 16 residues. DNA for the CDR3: TGTGCCAGCAGCATCAGGGGGCTTGGGAAAAACTATGGCTACACCTTC. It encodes CASSIRGLGKNYGYTF.

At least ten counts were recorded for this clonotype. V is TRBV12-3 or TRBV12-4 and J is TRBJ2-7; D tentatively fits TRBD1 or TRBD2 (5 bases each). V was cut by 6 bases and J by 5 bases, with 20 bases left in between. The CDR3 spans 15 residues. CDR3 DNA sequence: TGTGCCAGCAGCCCTACAGGCGGTAGCGTCAACGAGCAGTACTTC. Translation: CASSPTGGSVNEQYF.

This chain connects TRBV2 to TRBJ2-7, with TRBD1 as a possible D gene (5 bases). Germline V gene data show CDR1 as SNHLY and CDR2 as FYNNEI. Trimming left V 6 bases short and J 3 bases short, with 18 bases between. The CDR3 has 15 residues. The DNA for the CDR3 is TGTGCCAGCAGGGAGCGATGGGGCCCAAGCTACGAGCAGTACTTC. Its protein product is CASRERWGPSYEQYF.

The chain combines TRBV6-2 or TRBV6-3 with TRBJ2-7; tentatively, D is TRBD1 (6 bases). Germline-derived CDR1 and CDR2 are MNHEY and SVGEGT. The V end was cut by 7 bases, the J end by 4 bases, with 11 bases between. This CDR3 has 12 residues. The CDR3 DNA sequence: TGTGCCAGCACAGGGGCTAGTTACGAGCAGTACGTC. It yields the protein CASTGASYEQYV.

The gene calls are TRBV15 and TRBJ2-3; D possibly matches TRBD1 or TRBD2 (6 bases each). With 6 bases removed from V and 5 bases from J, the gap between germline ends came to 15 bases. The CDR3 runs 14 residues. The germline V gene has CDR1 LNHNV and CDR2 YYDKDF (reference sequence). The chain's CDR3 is CATRVGGQVDTQYF. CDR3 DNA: TGTGCCACCAGAGTGGGGGGCCAAGTAGATACGCAGTATTTT.

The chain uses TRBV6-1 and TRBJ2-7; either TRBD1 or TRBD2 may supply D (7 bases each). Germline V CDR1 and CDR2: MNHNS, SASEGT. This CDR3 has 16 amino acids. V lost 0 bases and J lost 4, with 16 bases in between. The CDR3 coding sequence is TGTGCCAGCAGTGAAGCAGCGTCCAGGGGGGGATACGAGCAGTACGTC. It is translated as CASSEAASRGGYEQYV.

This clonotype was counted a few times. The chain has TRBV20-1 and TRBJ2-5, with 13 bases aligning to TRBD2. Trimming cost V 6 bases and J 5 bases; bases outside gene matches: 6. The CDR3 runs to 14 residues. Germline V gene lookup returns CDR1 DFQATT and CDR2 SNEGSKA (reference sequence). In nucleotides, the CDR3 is TGCAGTGCGACTACTAGCGGGGGGGCGGAGACCCAGTACTTC. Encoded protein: CSATTSGGAETQYF.

CDR3 nucleotides: TGTGCCAGCAGCCAAGATGGGGTAGGGCTTGCTGGCTACACCTTC. Encoded protein: CASSQDGVGLAGYTF. J is TRBJ1-2 and V is TRBV12-3 or TRBV12-4; D uncertain. The germline V and J ends were trimmed by 6 bases and 7 bases, with 21 bases remaining between them. The CDR3 runs to 15 residues.

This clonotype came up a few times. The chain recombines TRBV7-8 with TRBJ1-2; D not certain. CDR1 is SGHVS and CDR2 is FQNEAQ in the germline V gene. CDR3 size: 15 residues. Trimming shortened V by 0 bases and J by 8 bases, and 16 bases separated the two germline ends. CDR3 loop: CASSLAGSTLLGYTF. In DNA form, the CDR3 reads TGTGCCAGCAGCTTAGCAGGCAGTACCCTTCTAGGCTACACCTTC.

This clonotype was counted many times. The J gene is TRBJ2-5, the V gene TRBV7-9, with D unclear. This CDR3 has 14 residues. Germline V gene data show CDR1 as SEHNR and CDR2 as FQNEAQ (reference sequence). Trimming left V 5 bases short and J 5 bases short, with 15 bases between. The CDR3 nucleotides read TGTGCCAGCAGCGCATCTGGAGTGGGGGAGACCCAGTACTTC. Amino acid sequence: CASSASGVGETQYF.

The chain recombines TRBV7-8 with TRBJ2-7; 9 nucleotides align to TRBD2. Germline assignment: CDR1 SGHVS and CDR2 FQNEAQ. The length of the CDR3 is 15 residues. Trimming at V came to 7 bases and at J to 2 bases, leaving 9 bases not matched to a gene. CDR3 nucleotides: TGTGCCAGCAACCGTTTAGCGGGAGAAACCTACGAGCAGTACTTC. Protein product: CASNRLAGETYEQYF.

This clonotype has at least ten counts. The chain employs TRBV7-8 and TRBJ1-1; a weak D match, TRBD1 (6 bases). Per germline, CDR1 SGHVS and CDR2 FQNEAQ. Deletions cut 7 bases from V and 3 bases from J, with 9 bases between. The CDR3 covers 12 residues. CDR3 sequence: CASTRTDTEAFF. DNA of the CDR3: TGTGCCAGCACCAGGACAGACACTGAAGCTTTCTTT. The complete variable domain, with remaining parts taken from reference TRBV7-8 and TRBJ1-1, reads GAGVSQSPRYKVAKRGQDVALRCDPISGHVSLFWYQQALGQGPEFLTYFQNEAQLDKSGLPSDRFFAERPEGSVSTLKIQRTQQEDSAVYLCASTRTDTEAFFGQGTRLTVV.

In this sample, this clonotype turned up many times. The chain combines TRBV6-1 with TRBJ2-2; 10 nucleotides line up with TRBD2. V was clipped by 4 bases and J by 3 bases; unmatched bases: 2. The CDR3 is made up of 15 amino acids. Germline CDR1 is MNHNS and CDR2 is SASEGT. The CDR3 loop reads CASSGLAGDTGELFF. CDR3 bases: TGTGCCAGCAGTGGTCTAGCGGGAGACACCGGGGAGCTGTTTTTT.

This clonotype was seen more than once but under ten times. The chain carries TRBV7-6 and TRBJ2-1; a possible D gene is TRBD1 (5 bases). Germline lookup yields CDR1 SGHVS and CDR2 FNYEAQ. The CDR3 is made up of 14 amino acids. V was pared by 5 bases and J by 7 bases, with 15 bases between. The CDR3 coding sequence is TGTGCCAGCAGCCCTCACTGGGCAGGGAATGAGCAGTTCTTC. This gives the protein CASSPHWAGNEQFF.

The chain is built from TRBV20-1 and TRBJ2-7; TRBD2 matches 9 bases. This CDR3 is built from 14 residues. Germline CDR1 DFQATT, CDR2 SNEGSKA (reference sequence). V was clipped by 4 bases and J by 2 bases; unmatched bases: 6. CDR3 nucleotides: TGCAGTGCTACAAATAGCGGGAGTCCCTACGAGCAGTACTTC. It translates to CSATNSGSPYEQYF.

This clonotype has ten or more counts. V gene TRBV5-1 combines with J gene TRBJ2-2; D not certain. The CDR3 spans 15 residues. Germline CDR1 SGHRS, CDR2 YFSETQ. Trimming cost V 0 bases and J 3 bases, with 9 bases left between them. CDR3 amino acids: CASSLDGADTGELFF. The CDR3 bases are TGCGCCAGCAGCTTGGATGGTGCGGACACCGGGGAGCTGTTTTTT. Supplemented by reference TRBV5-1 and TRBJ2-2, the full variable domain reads KAGVTQTPRYLIKTRGQQVTLSCSPISGHRSVSWYQQTPGQGLQFLFEYFSETQRNKGNFPGRFSGRQFSNSRSEMNVSTLELGDSALYLCASSLDGADTGELFFGEGSRLTVL.

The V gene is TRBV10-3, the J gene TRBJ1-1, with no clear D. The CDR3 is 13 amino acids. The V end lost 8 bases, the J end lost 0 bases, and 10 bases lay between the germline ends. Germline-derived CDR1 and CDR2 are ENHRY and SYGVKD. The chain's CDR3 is CAIEAAMNTEAFF. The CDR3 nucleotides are TGTGCCATCGAGGCAGCCATGAACACTGAAGCTTTCTTT.

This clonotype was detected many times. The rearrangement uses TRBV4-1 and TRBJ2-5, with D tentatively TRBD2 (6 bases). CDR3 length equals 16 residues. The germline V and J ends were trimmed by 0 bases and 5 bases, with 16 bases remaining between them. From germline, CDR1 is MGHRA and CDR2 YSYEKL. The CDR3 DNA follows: TGCGCCAGCAGCCAAGACGGGTTGGCGGGATGGGAGACCCAGTACTTC. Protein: CASSQDGLAGWETQYF.

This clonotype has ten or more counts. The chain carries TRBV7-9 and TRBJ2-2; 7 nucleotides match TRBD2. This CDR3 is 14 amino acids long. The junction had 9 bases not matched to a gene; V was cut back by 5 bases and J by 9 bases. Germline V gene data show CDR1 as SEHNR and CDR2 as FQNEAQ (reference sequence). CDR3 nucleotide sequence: TGTGCCAGCAGCCAATCCACTAGCGTTCGGGAGCTGTTTTTT. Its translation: CASSQSTSVRELFF. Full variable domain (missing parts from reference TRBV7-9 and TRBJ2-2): DTGVSQNPRHKITKRGQNVTFRCDPISEHNRLYWYRQTLGQGPEFLTYFQNEAQLEKSRLLSDRFSAERPKGSFSTLEIQRTEQGDSAMYLCASSQSTSVRELFFGEGSRLTVL.

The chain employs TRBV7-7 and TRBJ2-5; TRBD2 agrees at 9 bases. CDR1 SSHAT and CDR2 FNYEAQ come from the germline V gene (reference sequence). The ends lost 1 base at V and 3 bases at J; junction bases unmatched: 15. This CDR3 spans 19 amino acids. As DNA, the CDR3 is TGTGCCAGCAGCTTAGTCCGGGGGCGGGAGGGAGCGGTGAAAGAGACCCAGTACTTC. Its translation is CASSLVRGREGAVKETQYF.

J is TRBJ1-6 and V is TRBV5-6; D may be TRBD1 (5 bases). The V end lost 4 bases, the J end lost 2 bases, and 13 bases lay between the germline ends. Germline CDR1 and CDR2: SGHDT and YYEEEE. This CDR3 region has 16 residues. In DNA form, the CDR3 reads TGTGCCAGCAGCCGGGACGGTAGCGCCTATAATTCACCCCTCCACTTT. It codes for CASSRDGSAYNSPLHF.